This TCR beta chain was obtained from a study of CD8 T cells in ankylosing spondylitis. Notes on the study in general: Seemingly characteristic of ankylosing spondylitis blood was a TCR beta motif consisting of about 8 highly homologous variants.

TCRdb called the 5' RACE reads again in MiXCR, with one record for every CDR3 protein. The sample holds around 440,000 distinct CDR3 sequences, 17% seen once. CDR3 length equals 15 residues. Germline V gene data show CDR1 as SGHRS and CDR2 as YFSETQ. V was pared by 4 bases and J by 4 bases, with 6 bases of the junction left unmatched. In its sample, this clonotype was seen many times. Its target is unknown. This TCR was sampled from a male donor with ankylosing spondylitis. The sample was blood, either unsorted or a sorted T cell fraction (not recorded which). The chain links TRBV5-1 to TRBJ2-5, with TRBD1 matching over 11 bases. DNA for the CDR3: TGCGCCAGCAGCCGCGGGACAGGGGGTCGAGAGACCCAGTACTTC. It translates to CASSRGTGGRETQYF.